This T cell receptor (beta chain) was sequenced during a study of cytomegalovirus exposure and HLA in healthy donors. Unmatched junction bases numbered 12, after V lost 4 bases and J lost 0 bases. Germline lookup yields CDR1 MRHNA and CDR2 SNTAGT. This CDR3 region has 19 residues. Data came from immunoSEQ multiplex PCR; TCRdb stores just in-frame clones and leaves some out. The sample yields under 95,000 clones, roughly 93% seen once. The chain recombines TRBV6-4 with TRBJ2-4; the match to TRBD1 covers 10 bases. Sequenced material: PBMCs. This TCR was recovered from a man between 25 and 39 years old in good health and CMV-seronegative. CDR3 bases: TGTGCCAGCAGTGGCGCCGATGGGACAGGGGACTTAGCCAAAAACATTCAGTACTTC. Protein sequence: CASSGADGTGDLAKNIQYF.